This entry lists 17 T cell receptor beta chains sequenced from one sample in a study of blood T cell repertoires in COVID-19. Method: immunoSEQ multiplex PCR; TCRdb's copy keeps in-frame clones and lacks some. The sample carries fewer than 80,000 clones, around 87% recorded once. The sample comprised peripheral blood. These receptors came from a man aged 65 to 79 with acute or convalescent COVID-19.

The V call is TRBV27, the J call TRBJ2-3; TRBD1 matches 7 bases. Germline loops: CDR1 MNHEY, CDR2 SMNVEV (reference sequence). V lost 5 bases, J lost 0 bases, and 8 bases stayed unmatched. The CDR3 is made up of 16 amino acids. DNA for the CDR3: TGTGCCAGCAGTCCGCGACAGGGAATTAGCACAGATACGCAGTATTTT. This gives the protein CASSPRQGISTDTQYF.

The chain employs TRBV19 and TRBJ1-2, with 9 nucleotides matching TRBD1. The CDR3 has 15 amino acids. Germline loops: CDR1 LNHDA, CDR2 SQIVND (reference sequence). V lost 3 bases and J lost 8; bases outside the gene matches: 10. The CDR3 DNA sequence: TGTGCCAGTAGTATGGACAGGGGATGGGGTGGAGGCTACACCTTC. Translating it yields CASSMDRGWGGGYTF.

This sequence joins TRBV5-1 and TRBJ1-3; D unclear. V was shortened by 5 bases and J by 0 bases, with 9 bases between the two germline ends. Germline V gene sequence: CDR1 SGHRS, CDR2 YFSETQ. The length of the CDR3 is 14 residues. Here the CDR3 DNA reads TGCGCCAGCAGTCACGGTAACTCTGGAAACACCATATATTTT. The encoded protein is CASSHGNSGNTIYF.

The chain uses TRBV11-3 and TRBJ1-1, with D hard to call. The CDR3 contains 13 residues. With 2 bases removed from V and 1 base from J, the gap between germline ends came to 5 bases. Looked up from germline, CDR1 is SGHNT and CDR2 is YENEEA. The CDR3 coding sequence is TGTGCCAGCAGCTTACTAAGGAACACTGAAGCTTTCTTT. As protein: CASSLLRNTEAFF.

This chain joins TRBV4-1 and TRBJ1-5; perhaps TRBD1 as D (5 bases). Looked up from germline, CDR1 is MGHRA and CDR2 is YSYEKL. This CDR3 is 14 amino acids long. The V end was cut by 0 bases, the J end by 7 bases, with 10 bases between. CDR3 amino acids: CASSQDSGHQPQHF. The CDR3 coding sequence is TGCGCCAGCAGCCAAGATTCAGGACACCAGCCCCAGCATTTT.

The chain links TRBV20-1 to TRBJ1-2, with D hard to call. V was shortened by 5 bases and J by 4 bases, with 5 bases between the two germline ends. Looked up from germline, CDR1 is DFQATT and CDR2 is SNEGSKA (reference sequence). The CDR3 sequence is 10 residues long. CDR3 coding DNA: TGCAGTGCTCCGTCCTATGGCTACACCTTC. Protein product: CSAPSYGYTF.

The V gene is TRBV5-4, the J gene TRBJ1-6, with 8 nucleotides matching TRBD1. J was trimmed by 8 bases and V by 1 base; bases with no gene match: 2. The CDR3 has 14 residues. Germline V gives CDR1 SGHNT, CDR2 YYREEE (reference sequence). The CDR3 loop is CASSLLTGDSPLHF. The CDR3 DNA sequence: TGTGCCAGCAGCTTGTTGACAGGGGATTCACCCCTCCACTTT.

The V gene is TRBV7-6, the J gene TRBJ2-5; 15 nucleotides align to TRBD2. The CDR3 runs 17 residues. After removal of 5 bases from V and 3 bases from J, the junction contained 7 bases not matched to a gene. Per germline, CDR1 SGHVS and CDR2 FNYEAQ. DNA of the CDR3: TGTGCCAGCAGCCACATCCGGACTAGCGGGAGGGAAGAGACCCAGTACTTC. The encoded protein is CASSHIRTSGREETQYF.

The chain carries TRBV7-9 and TRBJ2-1, with 8 positions matching TRBD1. The ends lost 5 bases at V and 3 bases at J; junction bases unmatched: 6. The CDR3 is made up of 15 amino acids. Per the germline V gene, CDR1 is SEHNR and CDR2 is FQNEAQ (reference sequence). The DNA of the CDR3 is TGTGCCAGCAGCCTCGACAGGGGACTCTACAATGAGCAGTTCTTC. This encodes CASSLDRGLYNEQFF.

V and J are TRBV27 and TRBJ2-3, with a possible D match to TRBD2 (5 bases). The CDR3 consists of 11 residues. Germline loops: CDR1 MNHEY, CDR2 SMNVEV (reference sequence). Trimming left V 11 bases short and J 8 bases short, with 14 bases between. The DNA for the CDR3 is TGTGCCTGTCACTCGGGGATTACGCAGTATTTT. Translating it yields CACHSGITQYF.

The chain uses TRBV27 and TRBJ1-5; 7 bases agree with TRBD1. The CDR3 length is 13 residues. V was clipped by 8 bases and J by 5 bases; unmatched bases: 6. Germline V CDR1 and CDR2: MNHEY, SMNVEV (reference sequence). In nucleotides, the CDR3 is TGTGCCAGCTGGGACAGACCCGATCAGCCCCAGCATTTT. The encoded protein is CASWDRPDQPQHF.

This chain connects TRBV3-1 (or the pseudogene TRBV3-2) to TRBJ1-1; no reliable D call. The V gene lost 1 base and the J gene lost 4 bases, with 13 bases spanning the gap. CDR3 size: 15 residues. Germline V gene data show CDR1 as LGHDT and CDR2 as YNNKEL (reference sequence). In DNA, the CDR3 is TGTGCCAGCAGCCAAGGGGGAGGGTGGAGCACTGAAGCTTTCTTT. It encodes CASSQGGGWSTEAFF.

The CDR3 sequence is CASSLDLAGGNEQFF. CDR3 DNA: TGTGCCAGCAGCTTGGATCTAGCGGGAGGCAATGAGCAGTTCTTC. V gene TRBV5-4 combines with J gene TRBJ2-1; 11 nucleotides line up with TRBD2. V lost 0 bases, J lost 6 bases, and 2 bases stayed unmatched. Germline values: CDR1 SGHNT, CDR2 YYREEE (reference sequence). The CDR3 runs 15 residues.

The gene calls are TRBV6-5 and TRBJ1-1; D possibly corresponds to TRBD1 (6 bases). The CDR3 runs 14 residues. Germline V gene sequence: CDR1 MNHEY, CDR2 SVGAGI. Between the trimmed V and J ends, which lost 2 bases and 1 base, there was a span of 8 bases. For the CDR3, the DNA is TGTGCCAGCAGTTACGACAGGACGAACACTGAAGCTTTCTTT. It is translated as CASSYDRTNTEAFF.

The rearrangement joins TRBV6-5 to TRBJ2-7, with TRBD2 matching over 9 bases. Germline values: CDR1 MNHEY, CDR2 SVGAGI. This CDR3 spans 14 amino acids. Trimming cost V 0 bases and J 5 bases; bases outside gene matches: 2. The chain's CDR3 is CASSYSLAGNEQYF. The CDR3 DNA reads TGTGCCAGCAGTTACTCTCTAGCGGGAAACGAGCAGTACTTC.

The CDR3, as DNA: TGCGCCAGCAGCCAAGCTGACAGGGAAGTCTACGAGCAGTACTTC. This codes for CASSQADREVYEQYF. The chain combines TRBV4-1 with TRBJ2-7; 7 bases map to TRBD1. The V segment lost 1 base and the J segment 3 bases; nucleotides outside the gene matches: 6. The CDR3 is 15 residues long. Germline V lookup: CDR1 MGHRA, CDR2 YSYEKL.

The V and J genes are TRBV23-1 and TRBJ1-5; D possibly corresponds to TRBD1 (5 bases). TRBV23-1 is assigned to the ORF class and has an uncertain function. Trimming took off 0 bases at V and 7 bases at J, with 7 bases between the two ends. The CDR3 length is 13 residues. The CDR3 protein is CASSQSGGQPQHF. The CDR3 region has the DNA TGCGCCAGCAGTCAATCGGGGGGGCAGCCCCAGCATTTT.